This T cell receptor beta chain was captured in a study of OX40 agonist ivuxolimab in advanced cancers. For context, the study as a whole: Ivuxolimab, which targeted the costimulatory receptor OX40 (CD134), was an agonistic, fully human IgG2 monoclonal antibody. Intravenous ivuxolimab was administered to patients every 2 weeks at six dose levels: 0.01, 0.1, 0.3, 1.5, 3 and 10 mg/kg. Of the approximately 50 dose-escalation patients, hepatocellular carcinoma was present in about 20, melanoma in approximately 15, renal cell carcinoma in 9 and head and neck cancer in 9. In the dose-escalation cohort, roughly four fifths of patients were male, and the mean age was about 55 years, with a range of roughly 23 to 85. Prior anti-PD-1, anti-PD-L1 or anti-CTLA-4 therapy was permitted, and 40% to 50% of dose-escalation patients had received checkpoint inhibitors. Three dose-escalation patients achieved partial responses, one with hepatocellular carcinoma and two with cutaneous melanoma. Peripheral TCRbeta sequencing aimed to test whether ivuxolimab altered TCR sequence diversity and caused clonal T-cell expansion. The monotherapy dose-escalation portion (N ≈ 52 patients) of the phase I ivuxolimab trial is reported in the paper. Points the paper makes about the study in general: Which antigens the clonally expanded peripheral T cells were specific for was not determined. After ivuxolimab, more expanded clones were found on average in CD8+ T cells than in CD4+ T cells. In partial responders in the 0.1-3.0 mg/kg groups, normalized peripheral clonal expansion was found to be among the lowest, especially among CD8+ T cells. At doses of 0.1 to 3.0 mg/kg, clonal expansion of both CD4+ and CD8+ T cells in blood was seen between baseline and week 6. Low levels of normalized T-cell clonal expansion were also shown by some nonresponding patients.

The trial excluded patients who had a history of autoimmune disease or who were on systemic immunosuppression. Peripheral blood for TCR sequencing was drawn from every dose cohort at baseline, at cycle 4 day 1 and at cycle 7 day 1. The samples were taken from a phase I, first-in-human, multicenter, open-label dose-escalation trial of ivuxolimab. Adults with locally advanced or metastatic melanoma, renal cell, hepatocellular, or head and neck squamous cell carcinoma were enrolled in the trial. Before TCR sequencing, CD4+ and CD8+ T cells were separately sorted from peripheral blood. With respect to this clone: The antigen it binds to is not known. No much larger clonotype is one base removed from it; base qualities were not supplied.

V is cut by 6 bases and J by 7 bases, and the space between the germline ends is 15 bases. Taken from the germline V gene (reference sequence), the CDR1 and CDR2 loops are MNHNY and SVGAGI. From the cysteine up to the phenylalanine, the CDR3 has a length of 14 residues. Here the CDR3 DNA is all that survives: 42 bases in frame from base 1. To sequence the TCRbeta CDR3 region, genomic DNA was isolated from the sorted cells. The immunoSEQ Assay was used for sequencing of TCRbeta CDR3 regions. TCRdb mirrors the immuneACCESS table, restricted to in-frame sequences. Some clones are absent from its copies; in checked studies, under half trace to an unresolved V gene, and the reason for the others is unknown. The sample contains 60,000 to 75,000 clones, 90% to 95% of them found a single time. Roughly 15% of the sample rests with the top ten.

Material: CD4+ or CD8+ T cells sorted from blood, obtained in a trial of the OX40 agonist ivuxolimab. The TCR comes from an adult with an advanced solid tumor such as melanoma, head and neck, liver or kidney cancer. In this chain, TRBV6-6 is recombined with TRBJ2-2; the D element could tentatively be TRBD1 or TRBD2, as 7 bases agree for each. The bases are TGTGCCAGCAGCTACAGGGGAGGGAGCGGGGAGCTGTTTTTT. It translates to CASSYRGGSGELFF.